Below, one T cell receptor beta chain is given with its context. The antigen is undetermined. The data are from a study of blood T cells in healthy people across ages. Whole-study results and caveats: Age brought a roughly linear fall in TCR beta diversity measured per million T cells. Naive CD4+ cells and diversity were both higher in long-lived donors than in aged donors.

CDR1 and CDR2 from the germline V gene are DFQATT and SNEGSKA (reference sequence). There are 16 residues in the CDR3. For the second PCR, which ran for roughly 6 to 12 cycles, a sample-barcoded 5' primer and a J-beta primer mix were used. Paired-end reads containing CDR3 totaled no fewer than 3 million for each sample. One entry per CDR3 protein, called by TCRdb with MiXCR from the 5' RACE reads. The sample has hundreds of thousands of distinct CDR3 sequences; roughly 30% are singletons. The sequenced sample was blood. The clonotype comes from a woman of 80 years or more in good health. This sequence joins TRBV20-1 and TRBJ2-7, with TRBD2 identical over 10 bases. The last part of the DNA fits TRBJ2-5 better; the J call may be wrong. CDR3 in amino acids: CSARDPASGREETQYF. The CDR3 DNA reads TGCAGTGCTAGAGATCCTGCTAGCGGGAGAGAAGAGACCCAGTACTTC.